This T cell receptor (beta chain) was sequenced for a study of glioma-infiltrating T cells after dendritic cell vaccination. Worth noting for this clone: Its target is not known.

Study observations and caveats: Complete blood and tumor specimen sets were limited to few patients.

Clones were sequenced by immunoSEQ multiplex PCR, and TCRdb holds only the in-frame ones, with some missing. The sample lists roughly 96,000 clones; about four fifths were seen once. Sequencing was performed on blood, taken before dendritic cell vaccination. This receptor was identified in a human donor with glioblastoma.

The CDR3 DNA sequence: TGTGCCAGCAGCCCGCCCATAGAGACAGGGGGGAGGAGGCAGTATTTT. The encoded protein is CASSPPIETGGRRQYF. This chain connects TRBV4-2 to TRBJ2-3; 9 nucleotides align to TRBD1. The CDR3 is 16 residues long. Germline trimming cut 4 bases from V and 11 bases from J; bases unmatched to any gene: 16. CDR1 LGHNA and CDR2 YNFKEQ come from the germline V gene.